Listed below are T cell receptor beta chains from one sample, sequenced in a study of blood T cell repertoires in COVID-19. The assay was immunoSEQ multiplex PCR, and TCRdb's table has in-frame clones only and misses some. The repertoire consists of roughly 150,000 clones, with roughly 83% occurring once and the leading ten covering about 5%. Sequencing used PBMCs or T cells enriched from blood (not recorded which). The receptors here all came from a man between 65 and 85 years old who had been exposed to COVID-19. The CDR3 runs from the conserved cysteine through the conserved F or W. The D gene is left open where the match is weak. Clone size is shown for a subset of rows, as once, few, many or a class of expanded clone.

v_call	clone_size	d_call	j_call	cdr3_aa	cdr3_nt
TRBV18	once	-	TRBJ1-5	CASSPRDQPQHF	TGTGCCAGCTCGCCCAGGGATCAGCCCCAGCATTTT
TRBV5-1	-	-	TRBJ1-1	CASSHTGFVGTEAFF	TGCGCCAGCAGCCATACAGGGTTTGTAGGCACTGAAGCTTTCTTT
TRBV12-3/TRBV12-4	-	-	TRBJ1-2	CASDGGDYYGYTF	TGTGCCAGCGACGGGGGAGACTACTATGGCTACACCTTC
TRBV25-1	-	-	TRBJ2-7	CASSEWTSSYEQYF	TGTGCCAGCAGTGAATGGACATCCTCCTACGAGCAGTACTTC
TRBV28	-	-	TRBJ1-1	CASFFGGGTEAFF	TGTGCCAGCTTTTTCGGCGGGGGTACTGAAGCTTTCTTT
TRBV7-9	-	TRBD2	TRBJ2-3	CASSFRLAGTDTQYF	TGTGCCAGCAGCTTCAGACTAGCGGGCACAGATACGCAGTATTTT
TRBV6-5	few	TRBD1	TRBJ2-3	CASSWDRGADTQYF	TGTGCCAGCAGTTGGGACAGGGGGGCAGATACGCAGTATTTT
TRBV27	-	-	TRBJ1-1	CASSPTGVSGTEAFF	TGTGCCAGCAGTCCAACCGGGGTGTCGGGTACTGAAGCTTTCTTT
TRBV12-3/TRBV12-4	few	-	TRBJ1-1	CASRPDFDTEAFF	TGTGCCAGCAGACCGGACTTTGACACTGAAGCTTTCTTT
TRBV21-1	-	-	TRBJ2-5	CASSNKEGRGIDGQETQYF	TGTGCCAGCAGCAACAAAGAAGGTAGGGGAATTGACGGACAAGAGACCCAGTACTTC
TRBV5-6	-	-	TRBJ1-5	CASSPGGGQPQHF	TGTGCCAGCAGCCCGGGGGGGGGTCAGCCCCAGCATTTT
TRBV24-1	-	-	TRBJ2-2	CATSVWTATGELFF	TGTGCCACCAGTGTGTGGACAGCCACCGGGGAGCTGTTTTTT
TRBV5-1	-	TRBD1	TRBJ1-5	CASSAGTGGDKPQHF	TGCGCCAGCAGCGCTGGGACAGGGGGAGATAAGCCCCAGCATTTT
TRBV29-1	-	-	TRBJ2-5	CSVEEVVSETQYF	TGCAGCGTTGAAGAAGTAGTTAGCGAGACCCAGTACTTC
TRBV6-2/TRBV6-3	-	TRBD1	TRBJ1-1	CASSYSTGDPFSNTEAFF	TGTGCCAGCAGTTACTCGACAGGGGACCCCTTTTCGAACACTGAAGCTTTCTTT
TRBV7-9	-	-	TRBJ1-2	CASRYEGGYGYTF	TGTGCCAGCAGATACGAGGGAGGCTATGGCTACACCTTC
TRBV12-3/TRBV12-4	-	-	TRBJ1-2	CASSLRTIGGYTF	TGTGCCAGCAGTTTAAGGACAATCGGAGGCTACACCTTC
TRBV18	-	-	TRBJ1-3	CASSPDRNSGNTIYF	TGTGCCAGCTCCCCAGACAGGAACTCTGGAAACACCATATATTTT
TRBV12-1	-	-	TRBJ2-1	CASSLTDRAIYNEQFF	TGTGCCAGCAGCTTGACCGACAGGGCCATATACAATGAGCAGTTCTTC
TRBV5-1	-	-	TRBJ1-3	CASSLDRGRDTIYF	TGCGCCAGCAGCTTGGATCGCGGCAGGGACACCATATATTTT
TRBV4-3	-	-	TRBJ1-5	CASSQRGSNQPQHF	TGCGCCAGCAGCCAAAGGGGTAGCAATCAGCCCCAGCATTTT
TRBV21-1	-	-	TRBJ2-7	CASSKGWAIRNEQYF	TGTGCCAGCAGCAAAGGCTGGGCCATCCGGAACGAGCAGTACTTC
TRBV10-1	-	TRBD1	TRBJ2-7	CASLYGTEEYF	TGCGCCAGCCTATACGGGACAGAGGAGTACTTC